The entry below describes one T cell receptor (beta chain). The source of the sample is a study of blood T cell repertoires in COVID-19. V lost 2 bases, J lost 7 bases, and 10 bases stayed unmatched. CDR3 length equals 16 residues. The V gene's germline CDR1 is SNHLY and CDR2 FYNNEI. The method was immunoSEQ multiplex PCR; TCRdb's version includes in-frame clones alone and lacks a portion of them. The sample holds 52,000 or so clones, around four fifths seen once. The chain is built from TRBV2 and TRBJ2-1; TRBD2 aligns across 8 bases. The source material was peripheral blood. The clonotype originates from a man aged 50 or older with acute or convalescent COVID-19. CDR3 in DNA: TGTGCCAGCAGTGAATGGTCGGGAGGGCCGCTGAATGAGCAGTTCTTC. This translates into CASSEWSGGPLNEQFF.